The table lists the clone carrying this T cell receptor (beta chain) with a few counts. These data are taken from a study of blood T cell repertoires in COVID-19. Study context: There were acute and convalescent COVID-19 samples, and they came from the United States, Italy and Spain. Sources were T cells, B-cell-depleted T cells, or PBMCs; the material itself was cDNA or gDNA.

Seattle's cohort entered during active infection and was followed longitudinally. Using immunoSEQ multiplex PCR, the repertoire was profiled, and TCRdb retains in-frame clones only, with some absent. The repertoire holds fewer than 450,000 clones, over 70% seen once, with just under 6.5% in the top ten. The V gene's germline CDR1 is ENHRY and CDR2 SYGVKD. CDR3 length: 14 residues. The V gene lost 0 bases and the J gene lost 4 bases, with 9 bases spanning the gap. This TCR was sampled from a woman aged 50 to 65 with COVID-19, enrolled during active disease. The sequencing input was peripheral blood. The rearrangement joins TRBV10-3 to TRBJ1-2; D unclear. CDR3 nucleotides: TGTGCCATCAGTGAGTCCGGCAGGCCCTATGGCTACACCTTC. Protein sequence: CAISESGRPYGYTF.